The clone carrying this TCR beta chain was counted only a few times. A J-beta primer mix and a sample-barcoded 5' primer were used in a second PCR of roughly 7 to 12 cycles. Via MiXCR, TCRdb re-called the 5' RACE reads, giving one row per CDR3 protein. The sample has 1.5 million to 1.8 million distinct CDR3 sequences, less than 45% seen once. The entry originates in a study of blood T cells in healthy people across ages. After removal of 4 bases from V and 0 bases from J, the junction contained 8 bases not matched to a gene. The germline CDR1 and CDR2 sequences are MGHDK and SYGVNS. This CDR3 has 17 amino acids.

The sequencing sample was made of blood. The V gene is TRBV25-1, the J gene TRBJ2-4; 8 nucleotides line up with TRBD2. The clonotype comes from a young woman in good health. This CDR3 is CASSGAGAATAKNIQYF. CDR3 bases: TGTGCCAGCAGTGGAGCGGGGGCGGCTACAGCCAAAAACATTCAGTACTTC. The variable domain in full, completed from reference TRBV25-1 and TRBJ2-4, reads EADIYQTPRYLVIGTGKKITLECSQTMGHDKMYWYQQDPGMELHLIHYSYGVNSTEKGDLSSESTVSRIRTEHFPLTLESARPSHTSQYLCASSGAGAATAKNIQYFGAGTRLSVL.